What follows are 29 T cell receptor beta chains derived from one specimen sequenced in a study of T-cell memory formation after mild COVID-19. TCRdb re-called the 5' RACE reads with MiXCR, one entry per CDR3 protein. Of a few hundred thousand distinct CDR3 sequences in the sample, about 15% were seen once. The sequencing sample was made of PBMCs or a T cell subset sorted from them (not recorded which). These receptors all stem from a man aged 18 to 30 who had mild COVID-19 (a few samples of this study predate the infection). Cell type and time point are not known.

This clonotype was detected a few times. The CDR3 nucleotides are TGTGCCAGCAGCTCCTACAGGGGTCCAGAAGCTTTCTTT. This translates into CASSSYRGPEAFF. This rearrangement joins TRBV12-3 or TRBV12-4 to TRBJ1-1; the match to TRBD1 covers 7 bases. The CDR3 totals 13 residues. The junction had 9 bases not matched to a gene; V was cut back by 6 bases and J by 8 bases.

This clonotype was counted between two and nine times. V is TRBV7-9 and J is TRBJ1-4; 8 positions match TRBD1. Germline trimming cut 1 base from V and 10 bases from J; bases unmatched to any gene: 2. This CDR3 comprises 13 residues. Germline-derived CDR1 and CDR2 are SEHNR and FQNEAQ (reference sequence). The CDR3 loop reads CASSLGGTGKLFF. The DNA of the CDR3 is TGTGCCAGCAGCTTAGGGGGGACAGGAAAACTGTTTTTT.

The chain joins TRBV20-1 to TRBJ2-1, with D unresolved. Germline V lookup: CDR1 DFQATT, CDR2 SNEGSKA (reference sequence). V gave up 6 bases and J gave up 4 bases, with 13 bases separating them. The CDR3 has 13 amino acids. In DNA, the CDR3 is TGCAGTGCAGAGCCACCTTCTTACAATGAGCAGTTCTTC. Translation gives CSAEPPSYNEQFF.

There are many counts of this clonotype. The chain uses TRBV5-6 and TRBJ2-3; TRBD1 is a possible D gene (6 bases). The germline CDR1 and CDR2 sequences are SGHDT and YYEEEE. Trimming removed 4 bases from V and 5 bases from J, with 11 bases in between. The CDR3 consists of 13 residues. CDR3 amino acids: CASSDTGRDTQYF. Written as DNA, the CDR3 is TGTGCCAGCAGCGACACAGGGAGAGATACGCAGTATTTT.

This clonotype was found many times. The chain is built from TRBV7-2 and TRBJ2-3; TRBD1 matches 9 bases. With 3 bases clipped from V and 2 bases from J, the junction kept 3 bases outside the gene matches. The CDR3 extends over 15 amino acids. Germline values: CDR1 SGHTA, CDR2 FQGNSA. For the CDR3, the DNA is TGTGCCAGCAGCTTGGGACAGGGTTTCACAGATACGCAGTATTTT. Its translation: CASSLGQGFTDTQYF.

This clonotype was seen more than once but under ten times. The gene calls are TRBV2 and TRBJ1-5, with D possibly matching TRBD1 (5 bases). The germline V gene has CDR1 SNHLY and CDR2 FYNNEI. Deletions cut 6 bases from V and 4 bases from J, with 19 bases between. CDR3 size: 16 residues. CDR3 DNA: TGTGCCAGCAGAGACCCCAGGGTTCCCGATAATCAGCCCCAGCATTTT. It specifies CASRDPRVPDNQPQHF.

This clonotype appeared a few times. The V call is TRBV12-3 or TRBV12-4, the J call TRBJ1-5; D unclear. Trimming pared 6 bases from V and 0 bases from J, leaving 9 bases between. The CDR3 runs to 14 residues. The CDR3 is CASSSDYSNQPQHF. The CDR3 DNA is TGTGCCAGCAGCTCCGACTATAGCAATCAGCCCCAGCATTTT.

This chain links TRBV6-2 or TRBV6-3 with TRBJ2-7; D is ambiguous. The germline CDR1 and CDR2 sequences are MNHEY and SVGEGT. The CDR3 runs 12 residues. V shed 8 bases and J shed 3 bases, with 11 bases lying between them. In nucleotides, the CDR3 is TGTGCCAGCGGCTGGGATGGCTACGAGCAGTACTTC. This sequence encodes CASGWDGYEQYF.

The V and J genes are TRBV3-2 and TRBJ1-2. TRBV3-2 is a listed pseudogene. This CDR3 spans 13 amino acids. In nucleotides, the CDR3 is TGTGCCAGCAGCCAACGTCCGAATAAGGGCTACACCTTC. This encodes CASSQRPNKGYTF.

This clonotype showed up many times. The gene calls are TRBV12-3 or TRBV12-4 and TRBJ1-3; 8 nucleotides align to TRBD1. This CDR3 contains 15 residues. V lost 5 bases, J lost 3 bases, and 6 bases stayed unmatched. CDR3 residues: CASSLQGAGGNTIYF. The CDR3 nucleotides are TGTGCCAGCAGTCTTCAGGGGGCAGGTGGAAACACCATATATTTT.

This clonotype was found many times. The rearrangement uses TRBV5-1 and TRBJ2-3; D is perhaps TRBD2 (5 bases). This CDR3 spans 14 amino acids. Deletions cut 0 bases from V and 4 bases from J, with 9 bases between. Germline lookup yields CDR1 SGHRS and CDR2 YFSETQ. DNA for the CDR3: TGCGCCAGCAGCTTGGAGAGGGTTCCAGATACGCAGTATTTT. Its translation: CASSLERVPDTQYF.

V usage is TRBV5-1 and J usage is TRBJ1-2, with no clear D. The CDR3 is 14 amino acids. Germline V lookup: CDR1 SGHRS, CDR2 YFSETQ. V was clipped by 4 bases and J by 5 bases, with 15 bases between them. The CDR3 sequence: CASSNGVSPYGYTF. The CDR3 bases are TGCGCCAGCAGCAACGGGGTTTCCCCGTATGGCTACACCTTC.

This clonotype came up a few times. The CDR3 protein is CASRVGTGPQETQYF. Here the CDR3 DNA reads TGCGCCAGCAGAGTAGGGACAGGCCCCCAAGAGACCCAGTACTTC. The chain combines TRBV5-1 with TRBJ2-5; TRBD1 aligns across 8 bases. The germline CDR1 and CDR2 sequences are SGHRS and YFSETQ. This CDR3 is built from 15 residues. V lost 5 bases and J lost 1; bases outside the gene matches: 7.

This clonotype came up a few times. The rearrangement joins TRBV27 to TRBJ1-5, with D maybe TRBD1 (6 bases). V was shortened by 5 bases and J by 0 bases, with 11 bases between the two germline ends. The CDR3 spans 15 residues. Germline-derived CDR1 and CDR2 are MNHEY and SMNVEV (reference sequence). CDR3 sequence reads: CASSPWTDSNQPQHF. As DNA, the CDR3 is TGTGCCAGCAGTCCCTGGACAGATAGCAATCAGCCCCAGCATTTT.

This clonotype was observed a handful of times. The chain links TRBV25-1 to TRBJ2-1; 7 nucleotides agree with TRBD2. CDR3 length: 13 residues. The V and J ends lost 6 bases and 7 bases, in that order; junction bases with no gene match: 6. The germline V gene encodes CDR1 MGHDK and CDR2 SYGVNS. The CDR3 nucleotides are TGTGCCAGCAGCTATGGGGAGGGTAATGAGCAGTTCTTC. This gives the protein CASSYGEGNEQFF. Drawing the rest from reference TRBV25-1 and TRBJ2-1, the complete variable domain is EADIYQTPRYLVIGTGKKITLECSQTMGHDKMYWYQQDPGMELHLIHYSYGVNSTEKGDLSSESTVSRIRTEHFPLTLESARPSHTSQYLCASSYGEGNEQFFGPGTRLTVL.

This clonotype is medium-sized within its sample. J is TRBJ2-1 and V is TRBV29-1; the D gene is possibly TRBD2 (7 bases). Germline values: CDR1 SQVTM, CDR2 ANQGSEA. The CDR3 is 16 residues long. Deletions cut 3 bases from V and 8 bases from J, with 23 bases between. As DNA, the CDR3 is TGCAGCGTTGAGGACGCGGGGGCCGATGGTTCAGATGAGCAGTTCTTC. As protein: CSVEDAGADGSDEQFF.

This chain connects TRBV20-1 to TRBJ1-5, with D perhaps matching TRBD1 (5 bases). Deletions cut 3 bases from V and 4 bases from J, with 10 bases between. The germline CDR1 and CDR2 sequences are DFQATT and SNEGSKA (reference sequence). The CDR3 loop spans 13 amino acids. CDR3: CSARNQGNQPQHF. In DNA, the CDR3 is TGCAGTGCTAGGAATCAGGGTAATCAGCCCCAGCATTTT.

In its sample, this clonotype was seen a few times. The genes are TRBV7-8 and TRBJ1-1; D unclear. V was shortened by 3 bases and J by 3 bases, with 8 bases between the two germline ends. This CDR3 contains 13 residues. Germline V gene data show CDR1 as SGHVS and CDR2 as FQNEAQ. The CDR3 loop reads CASSFVSDTEAFF. CDR3 nucleotides: TGTGCCAGCAGCTTTGTGTCAGACACTGAAGCTTTCTTT.

The V call is TRBV28, the J call TRBJ2-7; TRBD1 or TRBD2 may be the D gene (6 bases each). Germline V gene sequence: CDR1 MDHEN, CDR2 SYDVKM. The CDR3 loop spans 13 amino acids. Trimming cost V 6 bases and J 6 bases, with 15 bases left between them. CDR3 residues: CASSRGGTPEQYV. CDR3 sequence (DNA): TGTGCCAGCAGCCGGGGCGGGACACCCGAGCAGTACGTC.

There are many counts of this clonotype. The gene calls are TRBV6-2 or TRBV6-3 and TRBJ2-7; 10 bases are a match to TRBD2. The germline V gene encodes CDR1 MNHEY and CDR2 SVGEGT. This CDR3 is built from 17 residues. V was pared by 3 bases and J by 7 bases, with 15 bases of the junction left unmatched. The CDR3 reads CASSYRQRGGPTCEQYV. Written as DNA, the CDR3 is TGTGCCAGCAGTTATCGACAGCGGGGGGGTCCTACGTGTGAGCAGTACGTC.

This clonotype has a handful of counts. The chain employs TRBV7-9 and TRBJ1-1; D is undetermined. The CDR3 length is 17 residues. Germline-derived CDR1 and CDR2 are SEHNR and FQNEAQ (reference sequence). V dropped 1 base and J dropped 4 bases, with 19 bases sitting between them. The CDR3 region is CASSLVLLKWAATEAFF. The CDR3 nucleotides read TGTGCCAGCAGCTTAGTCCTCCTCAAGTGGGCCGCCACTGAAGCTTTCTTT. Full variable domain (rest looked up from reference TRBV7-9 and TRBJ1-1): DTGVSQNPRHKITKRGQNVTFRCDPISEHNRLYWYRQTLGQGPEFLTYFQNEAQLEKSRLLSDRFSAERPKGSFSTLEIQRTEQGDSAMYLCASSLVLLKWAATEAFFGQGTRLTVV.

As DNA, the CDR3 is TGTGCCACCAGTGCATTAGCGGGGGGGCTTGAGACCCAGTACTTC. Residues: CATSALAGGLETQYF. This chain links TRBV24-1 with TRBJ2-5, with 11 bases matching TRBD2. Germline lookup yields CDR1 KGHDR and CDR2 SFDVKD. This CDR3 is built from 15 residues. The J segment lost 5 bases and the V segment lost 5 bases, leaving 6 bases of the junction unmatched.

The gene calls are TRBV11-2 and TRBJ2-3, with D perhaps matching TRBD1 or TRBD2 (5 bases each). The CDR3 covers 13 residues. The germline V gene encodes CDR1 SGHAT and CDR2 FQNNGV. V was pared by 0 bases and J by 9 bases, with 10 bases between. CDR3 region: CASSLEGDSTQYF. CDR3 nucleotides: TGTGCCAGCAGCTTAGAGGGGGATAGCACGCAGTATTTT.

This rearrangement joins TRBV24-1 to TRBJ2-7; D is ambiguous. Germline V CDR1 and CDR2: KGHDR, SFDVKD. The CDR3 contains 12 residues. The V and J ends lost 0 bases and 7 bases respectively, with 6 bases between them. Here the CDR3 reads CATSDLLGEQYF. The CDR3 DNA sequence: TGTGCCACCAGTGATTTGCTGGGGGAGCAGTACTTC.

The chain is built from TRBV4-2 and TRBJ2-5; 13 nucleotides align to TRBD2. The J segment lost 5 bases and the V segment lost 3 bases, leaving 9 bases of the junction unmatched. The CDR3 spans 17 residues. The germline gives CDR1 LGHNA, CDR2 YNFKEQ. The CDR3 bases are TGTGCCAGCAGCCAGGCCGATACTAGCGGGGGGGCGGAGACCCAGTACTTC. The encoded protein is CASSQADTSGGAETQYF.

This clonotype turned up a few times. This chain connects TRBV3-1 to TRBJ2-3; D may be TRBD1 or TRBD2 (5 bases each). Deletions cut 4 bases from V and 0 bases from J, with 11 bases between. From germline, CDR1 is LGHDT and CDR2 YNNKEL (reference sequence). The CDR3 has 15 residues. This CDR3 is CASSRTGASTDTQYF. The CDR3 DNA sequence: TGTGCCAGCAGCCGTACCGGGGCTAGCACAGATACGCAGTATTTT.

V gene TRBV5-1 combines with J gene TRBJ2-7, with D maybe TRBD1 (5 bases). Trimming shortened V by 4 bases and J by 1 base, and 15 bases separated the two germline ends. The V gene's germline CDR1 is SGHRS and CDR2 YFSETQ. The CDR3 is 15 residues long. CDR3 loop: CASSPDPGLSYEQYV. Written as DNA, the CDR3 is TGCGCCAGCAGCCCGGACCCAGGGTTATCCTACGAGCAGTACGTC.

V and J are TRBV6-1 and TRBJ2-1; D possibly corresponds to TRBD1 (5 bases). V lost 3 bases to trimming and J lost 5 bases, with 23 bases between them. The length of the CDR3 is 18 residues. Germline CDR1 and CDR2: MNHNS and SASEGT. The CDR3 is CASSEMATRQKLDNEQFF. For the CDR3, the DNA is TGTGCCAGCAGTGAGATGGCGACAAGACAGAAACTCGACAATGAGCAGTTCTTC.

This chain links TRBV20-1 with TRBJ2-4; D possibly corresponds to TRBD2 (5 bases). The CDR3 covers 15 residues. V was shortened by 0 bases and J by 0 bases, with 9 bases between the two germline ends. Germline V CDR1 and CDR2: DFQATT, SNEGSKA (reference sequence). In DNA form, the CDR3 reads TGCAGTGCTAGAGATCTCGGGGAAGCCAAAAACATTCAGTACTTC. Protein: CSARDLGEAKNIQYF.